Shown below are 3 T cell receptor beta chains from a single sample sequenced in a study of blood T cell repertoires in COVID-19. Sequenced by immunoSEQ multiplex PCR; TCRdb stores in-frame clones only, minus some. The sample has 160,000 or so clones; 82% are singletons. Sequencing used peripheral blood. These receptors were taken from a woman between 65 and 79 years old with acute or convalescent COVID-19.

In DNA form, the CDR3 reads TGTGCCAGCAGTCCACGAGACGGAACAGGGAATGAGCAGTTCTTC. Protein product: CASSPRDGTGNEQFF. The chain has TRBV28 and TRBJ2-1; D possibly corresponds to TRBD1 (6 bases). CDR1 is MDHEN, CDR2 SYDVKM, per germline. CDR3 length: 15 amino acids. The V end was cut by 5 bases, the J end by 7 bases, with 18 bases between.

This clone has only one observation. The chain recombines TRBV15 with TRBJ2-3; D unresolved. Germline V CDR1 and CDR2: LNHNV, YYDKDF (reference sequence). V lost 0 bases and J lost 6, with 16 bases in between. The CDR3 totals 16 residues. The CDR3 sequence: CATSRDLPGSLDTQYF. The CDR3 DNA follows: TGTGCCACCAGCAGAGATCTCCCAGGTAGTCTTGATACGCAGTATTTT.

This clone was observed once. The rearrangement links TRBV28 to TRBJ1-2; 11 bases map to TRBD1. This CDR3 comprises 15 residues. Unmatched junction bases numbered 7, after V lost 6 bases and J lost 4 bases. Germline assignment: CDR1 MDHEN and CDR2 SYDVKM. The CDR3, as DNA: TGTGCCAGCAGCGGGGGGACAGGGGGGATCTATGGCTACACCTTC. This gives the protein CASSGGTGGIYGYTF.